Presented here are 8 T cell receptor beta chains from one specimen sequenced in a study of shared clonotypes between healthy human individuals. Method: immunoSEQ multiplex PCR; TCRdb's copy keeps in-frame clones and lacks some. The table includes over a million clones, approximately 96% detected once. Sequencing used naive CD4+ T cells sorted from blood. Subset denoted: CD45RA+ positively selected. Every receptor here comes from a man aged 30 to 39 in good health.

This clone occurred a few times. The gene calls are TRBV20-1 and TRBJ1-1; D is uncertain. The CDR3 is 8 amino acids. Germline V gives CDR1 DFQATT, CDR2 SNEGSKA (reference sequence). V was trimmed by 7 bases and J by 6 bases, leaving 3 bases between them. CDR3 loop: CSGPEAFF. For the CDR3, the DNA is TGCAGTGGGCCTGAAGCTTTCTTT.

The chain employs TRBV5-1 and TRBJ2-1, with D hard to call. V dropped 0 bases and J dropped 0 bases, with 7 bases sitting between them. Per germline, CDR1 SGHRS and CDR2 YFSETQ. CDR3 length: 15 residues. In nucleotides, the CDR3 is TGCGCCAGCAGCTTGGTAGGTAACTCCTACAATGAGCAGTTCTTC. This encodes CASSLVGNSYNEQFF. Based on the CDR3 plus reference TRBV5-1 and TRBJ2-1, the full variable domain is KAGVTQTPRYLIKTRGQQVTLSCSPISGHRSVSWYQQTPGQGLQFLFEYFSETQRNKGNFPGRFSGRQFSNSRSEMNVSTLELGDSALYLCASSLVGNSYNEQFFGPGTRLTVL.

V and J are TRBV27 and TRBJ2-6, with D possibly being TRBD2 (5 bases). Germline CDR1 MNHEY, CDR2 SMNVEV (reference sequence). The CDR3 is made up of 16 amino acids. With 8 bases removed from V and 0 bases from J, the gap between germline ends came to 14 bases. In DNA, the CDR3 is TGTGCCAGCGGGAGATTTGGCGTCTCTGGGGCCAACGTCCTGACTTTC. Its translation: CASGRFGVSGANVLTF.

For this clone: The same CDR3 can be traced to other DNA sequences in this sample. The rearrangement links TRBV5-4 to TRBJ2-3; D perhaps matches TRBD2 (6 bases). V was shortened by 2 bases and J by 0 bases, with 10 bases between the two germline ends. This CDR3 is built from 15 residues. Germline V gene data show CDR1 as SGHNT and CDR2 as YYREEE (reference sequence). Here the CDR3 DNA reads TGTGCCAGCAGCTTTGGCGGGGCTAGCACAGATACGCAGTATTTT. Protein: CASSFGGASTDTQYF.

In DNA, the CDR3 is TGCGCCAGCAGCCCCGGCAAGGGATTAGGGACTGAAGCTTTCTTT. This gives the protein CASSPGKGLGTEAFF. The chain uses TRBV5-1 and TRBJ1-1; D not resolved. Germline V CDR1 and CDR2: SGHRS, YFSETQ. The CDR3 length is 15 residues. The germline V and J ends were trimmed by 4 bases and 5 bases, with 18 bases remaining between them.

The genes are TRBV5-1 and TRBJ1-2, with a tentative D call TRBD1 (6 bases). Germline V lookup: CDR1 SGHRS, CDR2 YFSETQ. The V end lost 4 bases, the J end lost 6 bases, and 10 bases lay between the germline ends. The CDR3 has 12 amino acids. CDR3 sequence (DNA): TGCGCCAGCAGCGATCAGGGGCATGGCTACACCTTC. It encodes CASSDQGHGYTF.

The V gene is TRBV5-8, the J gene TRBJ1-2; D ambiguous. The V and J ends lost 4 bases and 4 bases respectively, with 14 bases between them. The CDR3 runs to 14 residues. Looked up from germline, CDR1 is SGHTS and CDR2 is YDEGEE. Here the CDR3 reads CASSLGRILYGYTF. DNA for the CDR3: TGTGCCAGCAGCCTAGGACGGATTCTCTATGGCTACACCTTC.

This clone is a singleton in its sample. This rearrangement joins TRBV28 to TRBJ2-7; 7 bases align to TRBD1. Germline values: CDR1 MDHEN, CDR2 SYDVKM. The CDR3 is 14 amino acids. The V segment lost 7 bases and the J segment 3 bases; nucleotides outside the gene matches: 9. The CDR3 bases are TGTGCCAGCACCAAAGGGCCAGGGGGCTACGAGCAGTACTTC. It yields the protein CASTKGPGGYEQYF.